These 14 T cell receptor beta chains share one sample of origin, sequenced in a study of T cell responses to AZD1222 COVID-19 vaccine. Profiled with immunoSEQ multiplex PCR; TCRdb holds only in-frame clones, not every one. The sample yields around 190,000 clones, more than 85% seen once. This specimen was peripheral blood, taken 28 days after the second AZD1222 dose. These receptors originate from an adult who received the AZD1222 COVID-19 vaccine.

This clone was observed a single time. The chain uses TRBV19 and TRBJ1-2; D remains ambiguous. Per germline, CDR1 LNHDA and CDR2 SQIVND (reference sequence). This CDR3 contains 13 residues. Trimming removed 7 bases at V and 8 bases at J, with 17 bases between. The CDR3: CASTHREREGYTF. The CDR3 DNA follows: TGTGCCAGTACTCATCGGGAGCGAGAGGGCTACACCTTC.

The chain links TRBV6-6 to TRBJ2-7; the match to TRBD2 covers 15 bases. The germline gives CDR1 MNHNY, CDR2 SVGAGI (reference sequence). The V and J ends lost 5 bases and 3 bases, in that order; junction bases with no gene match: 17. CDR3 length: 20 residues. The CDR3 sequence: CASSRIRTSGRVGGNYEQYF. The CDR3 DNA sequence: TGTGCCAGCAGTCGAATTCGGACTAGCGGGAGGGTAGGAGGAAACTACGAGCAGTACTTC.

Concerning this clone itself: The junction does not match germline at one end; this may be a read error. V usage is TRBV7-7 and J usage is TRBJ2-5, with 8 positions matching TRBD1. From germline, CDR1 is SSHAT and CDR2 FNYEAQ (reference sequence). The CDR3 consists of 14 residues. The CDR3 loop is CASSDIQGGETQYF. CDR3 in DNA: TGTGCTAGCAGCGACATACAGGGGGGTGAGACCCAGTACTTC.

This rearrangement joins TRBV2 to TRBJ1-1; tentative D call: TRBD1 (5 bases). The V gene's germline CDR1 is SNHLY and CDR2 FYNNEI. V was clipped by 3 bases and J by 5 bases, with 10 bases between them. The CDR3 is 13 residues long. The CDR3 reads CASSEDRGTEAFF. CDR3 in DNA: TGTGCCAGCAGTGAGGACCGGGGGACTGAAGCTTTCTTT.

The chain has TRBV7-3 and TRBJ2-1; TRBD1 matches 7 bases. Germline loops: CDR1 SGHTA, CDR2 FQGTGA. The CDR3 is made up of 13 amino acids. J lost 7 bases, V lost 2 bases, and 2 bases had no gene match. This CDR3 reads CASSLEGANEQFF. The DNA for the CDR3 is TGTGCCAGCAGCTTAGAGGGGGCTAATGAGCAGTTCTTC.

The chain carries TRBV6-5 and TRBJ2-7; 7 bases match TRBD2. Germline trimming cut 6 bases from V and 2 bases from J; bases unmatched to any gene: 7. The CDR3 runs to 14 residues. Looked up from germline, CDR1 is MNHEY and CDR2 is SVGAGI. The CDR3 is CASRSRESPYEQYF. CDR3 in DNA: TGTGCCAGCAGGTCGCGGGAGTCTCCCTACGAGCAGTACTTC.

The chain is built from TRBV18 and TRBJ1-4; TRBD1 aligns across 8 bases. The V segment lost 3 bases and the J segment 0 bases; nucleotides outside the gene matches: 12. The germline gives CDR1 KGHSH, CDR2 LQKENI. This CDR3 is 19 amino acids long. The CDR3 DNA reads as TGTGCCAGCTCACCGGTGGCAGGGGGCGGTGGAGCAACTAATGAAAAACTGTTTTTT. It specifies CASSPVAGGGGATNEKLFF.

This rearrangement joins TRBV5-1 to TRBJ2-4; 7 bases are shared with TRBD1. The junction had 5 bases not matched to a gene; V was cut back by 1 base and J by 7 bases. The CDR3 runs 14 residues. The V gene's germline CDR1 is SGHRS and CDR2 YFSETQ. The CDR3 DNA follows: TGCGCCAGCAGCTTGACAGGGGACACCAACATTCAGTACTTC. This translates into CASSLTGDTNIQYF. Supplemented by reference TRBV5-1 and TRBJ2-4, the full variable domain reads KAGVTQTPRYLIKTRGQQVTLSCSPISGHRSVSWYQQTPGQGLQFLFEYFSETQRNKGNFPGRFSGRQFSNSRSEMNVSTLELGDSALYLCASSLTGDTNIQYFGAGTRLSVL.

This clone was observed a single time. The rearrangement joins TRBV15 to TRBJ1-4; 9 bases map to TRBD1. The germline CDR1 and CDR2 sequences are LNHNV and YYDKDF (reference sequence). CDR3 length equals 17 residues. V trimming: 2 bases; J trimming: 4 bases; junction bases outside the gene matches: 8. The CDR3 loop is CATSRSGTGRVNEKLFF. As DNA, the CDR3 is TGTGCCACCAGCAGATCCGGGACAGGGAGGGTTAATGAAAAACTGTTTTTT. The full variable domain, its missing parts supplied by reference TRBV15 and TRBJ1-4, is DAMVIQNPRYQVTQFGKPVTLSCSQTLNHNVMYWYQQKSSQAPKLLFHYYDKDFNNEADTPDNFQSRRPNTSFCFLDIRSPGLGDTAMYLCATSRSGTGRVNEKLFFGSGTQLSVL.

The V call is TRBV6-8, the J call TRBJ1-5, with D perhaps TRBD1 (6 bases). Trimming removed 9 bases at V and 10 bases at J, with 22 bases between. This CDR3 has 14 amino acids. CDR1 MNHGY and CDR2 SAAAGT come from the germline V gene. The CDR3 DNA reads as TGTGCCAGGATGAAGGGGGGGCTAACCCGACCCCAGCATTTT. The encoded protein is CARMKGGLTRPQHF.

This clone was counted a single time. The rearrangement joins TRBV3-1 (or the pseudogene TRBV3-2) to TRBJ1-4; no clear D gene. Trimming took 4 bases from V and 0 from J, leaving 9 bases between them. The CDR3 loop spans 15 amino acids. Germline CDR1 LGHDT, CDR2 YNNKEL (reference sequence). The CDR3 spells CASSRGDATNEKLFF. CDR3 DNA: TGTGCCAGCAGCCGCGGCGACGCAACTAATGAAAAACTGTTTTTT.

A single count supports this clone. The chain combines TRBV29-1 with TRBJ1-2; a possible D gene is TRBD1 (5 bases). The CDR3 runs to 9 residues. V gave up 5 bases and J gave up 8 bases, with 6 bases separating them. Germline CDR1 and CDR2: SQVTM and ANQGSEA. CDR3 in DNA: TGCAGCGTTTCAGGGGGCTACACCTTC. Protein sequence: CSVSGGYTF.

Note on this clone: A read error may account for a junction end that differs from germline. The chain is built from TRBV7-2 and TRBJ2-4; TRBD2 is a possible D gene (6 bases). The CDR3 is 14 amino acids. The germline V gene has CDR1 SGHTA and CDR2 FQGNSA. The CDR3 reads CASSLGPGGNIQYF. The CDR3 DNA follows: TGTGCCAGTAGCTTAGGTCCTGGGGGGAACATTCAGTACTTC. The variable domain in full, completed from reference TRBV7-2 and TRBJ2-4, reads GAGVSQSPSNKVTEKGKDVELRCDPISGHTALYWYRQSLGQGLEFLIYFQGNSAPDKSGLPSDRFSAERTGGSVSTLTIQRTQQEDSAVYLCASSLGPGGNIQYFGAGTRLSVL.

The chain carries TRBV5-4 and TRBJ1-2; possible D gene TRBD1, 5 bases. V was cut by 0 bases and J by 4 bases, with 7 bases left in between. The germline CDR1 and CDR2 sequences are SGHNT and YYREEE (reference sequence). The CDR3 has 13 residues. Here the CDR3 DNA reads TGTGCCAGCAGCTTGGAGGGGATCTATGGCTACACCTTC. Amino acids: CASSLEGIYGYTF.